These T cell receptor beta chains were read from a single sample in a study of post-analysis software for immune sequencing data. TCRdb itself ran the PCR reads through MiXCR, one entry per CDR3 protein. Here the sample spans 170,000 or so distinct CDR3 sequences, about 29% being singletons. Sequencing was done on a sample of blood. The receptors stem from a girl aged 10 to 17 with multiple sclerosis. The CDR3 runs from the conserved cysteine through the conserved F or W. The D gene is left open where the match is weak. Clone size is given for some rows only: seen once, a few or many times, or a class if the clone is expanded.

d_gene | j_gene | abundance | v_gene | CDR3nt | CDR3aa
. | TRBJ2-1 | . | TRBV3-1 | TGTGCCAGCAGCCAAGCCTTGGGGAACTACAATGAGCAGTTCTTC | CASSQALGNYNEQFF
TRBD1 | TRBJ2-1 | many | TRBV25-1 | TGTGCCAGCCCGGGACAGGGCGACAATGAGCAGTTCTTC | CASPGQGDNEQFF
TRBD2 | TRBJ2-5 | few | TRBV7-9 | TGTGCCAGCAGCTTAGATTTGTCCAGCGGGAGGGAGACCCAGTACTTC | CASSLDLSSGRETQYF
. | TRBJ2-7 | . | TRBV5-1 | TGCGCCAGCAGCTTGGTGGGGGCCGGTCTACATGAGCAGTACTTC | CASSLVGAGLHEQYF
. | TRBJ2-7 | many | TRBV6-1 | TGTGCCAGCAGTGAAGCGCTTGGGGGACTGAGGGAGCAGTACTTC | CASSEALGGLREQYF
TRBD2 | TRBJ2-5 | many | TRBV12-3/TRBV12-4 | TGTGCCAGCAGGCTGTCTAGCGGGAGTCAGACCCAGTACTTC | CASRLSSGSQTQYF
. | TRBJ1-1 | . | TRBV18 | TGTGCCAGCTCACCAGGGGGGCCGCTTGCCACTGGAGCTTTCTTT | CASSPGGPLATGAFF
. | TRBJ1-1 | . | TRBV12-3/TRBV12-4 | TGTGCCAGCACTCCCGGACAGCTCACTGAAGCTTTCTTT | CASTPGQLTEAFF
. | TRBJ2-3 | . | TRBV6-6 | TGTGCCAGCAGTCCCTCGAAAGATACGCAGTATTTT | CASSPSKDTQYF
TRBD2 | TRBJ2-3 | . | TRBV5-1 | TGCGCCAGCAGCCCGAGGACTAGCGGTCGCACAGATACGCAGTATTTT | CASSPRTSGRTDTQYF
TRBD2 | TRBJ2-5 | . | TRBV6-1 | TGTGCCAGCAGTGCCACTAGCGGGAGGGGTAATGAGCAGTACTTC | CASSATSGRGNEQYF
. | TRBJ2-7 | . | TRBV6-5 | TGTGCCAGCAAGGGGGTAGGGGCAGAGCAGTACTTC | CASKGVGAEQYF
TRBD2 | TRBJ2-1 | . | TRBV12-3/TRBV12-4 | TGTGCCAGCAGTGCTAGCGGGAACTCCTACAATGAGCAGTTCTTC | CASSASGNSYNEQFF
. | TRBJ1-1 | . | TRBV20-1 | TGCAGTGCTCCGGGTCCCGGGCGGTTGGGGGCTTTCTTT | CSAPGPGRLGAFF
. | TRBJ2-7 | many | TRBV5-1 | TGCGCCAGCAGCTTGGGCGGGACCCAAGTTACCCAGCAGTACTTC | CASSLGGTQVTQQYF
. | TRBJ1-5 | . | TRBV12-3/TRBV12-4 | TGTGCCAGCAGTTTACGGGATAGGGAGCAGCCCCAGCATTTT | CASSLRDREQPQHF
TRBD2 | TRBJ2-3 | . | TRBV4-1 | TGCGCCAGCAGCCCCAATCTCGAGACTAGCGGGGGGGCCGATACGCAGTATTTT | CASSPNLETSGGADTQYF
TRBD2 | TRBJ2-3 | . | TRBV28 | TGTGCCAGCAGTCTCCTCCCGGGGGGTAGCCGGAGGGCAGATACGCAGTATTTT | CASSLLPGGSRRADTQYF
. | TRBJ2-1 | many | TRBV3-1 | TGTGCCAGCAGCCACGGGACTTATTACAATGAGCAGTTCTTC | CASSHGTYYNEQFF
TRBD2 | TRBJ2-3 | . | TRBV2 | TGTGCCAGCATGGCCCTGCTAGCGGGATTCACAGATACGCAGTATTTT | CASMALLAGFTDTQYF
. | TRBJ1-1 | . | TRBV6-4 | TGTGCCAGCAGGGGAGGGGGTACTGAAGCTTTCTTT | CASRGGGTEAFF
. | TRBJ2-4 | many | TRBV15 | TGTGCCACCAGCAGAGTTAGCGGAGACTGGGCCAAAAACATTCAGTACTTC | CATSRVSGDWAKNIQYF
TRBD2 | TRBJ2-7 | . | TRBV10-2 | TGCGCCAGCAGTGAGTCAGCGGGAGGGCCCCACGAGCAGTACTTC | CASSESAGGPHEQYF
. | TRBJ1-5 | many | TRBV27 | TGTGCCAGCAGTTTAACAGGTCCTAGGGCCCAGCATTTT | CASSLTGPRAQHF
TRBD1 | TRBJ2-7 | many | TRBV7-2 | TGTGCCAGCAGCTCCGGGACAGGGACCGAGCAGTACTTC | CASSSGTGTEQYF
TRBD2 | TRBJ2-7 | . | TRBV19 | TGTGCCAGTAGCGGGCTAGCGGGAAGAGTGGGAGAGACCCGGTACTTC | CASSGLAGRVGETRYF
. | TRBJ2-7 | many | TRBV28 | TGTGCCAGCAGCTCCGACCACGCGGGCTCCTACGAGCAGTACTTC | CASSSDHAGSYEQYF
TRBD2 | TRBJ2-7 | few | TRBV3-1 | TGTGCCAGCAGCAGGGGCGGGAGCCCCTACGAGCAGTACTTC | CASSRGGSPYEQYF
. | TRBJ2-6 | . | TRBV28 | TGTGCCAGCAGGCCCGGGACCCAAAGCTCTGGGGCCAACGTCCTGACTTTC | CASRPGTQSSGANVLTF
. | TRBJ1-6 | few | TRBV30 | TGTGCCTGGCGCCGGCACCTAAATTCACCCCTCCACTTT | CAWRRHLNSPLHF
. | TRBJ1-1 | . | TRBV27 | TGTGCCAGCAGCTATAATCTGAACACTGAAGCTTTCTTT | CASSYNLNTEAFF
TRBD1 | TRBJ1-2 | . | TRBV20-1 | TGCAGTGCTATAGGACAGGGGGCGGACTATGGCCACACCTTC | CSAIGQGADYGHTF
. | TRBJ2-2 | . | TRBV10-2 | TGCGCCAGCATAGGTCAGGACAGCTGGACCGGGGGGCTGTTTTTT | CASIGQDSWTGGLFF
TRBD2 | TRBJ2-3 | few | TRBV20-1 | TGCAGTGCCCCGGGGACTAGCGGGAGGATCGCAGATACGCAGTATTTT | CSAPGTSGRIADTQYF
. | TRBJ2-7 | few | TRBV15 | TGTGCCACCAGCAGTGATGGGACCGGGGAGCAGTACTTC | CATSSDGTGEQYF
TRBD1 | TRBJ1-1 | . | TRBV5-1 | TGCGCCAGCAGCTTCGTCAAGAACCCAGGGGGTTCGAACACTGAAGCTTTCTTT | CASSFVKNPGGSNTEAFF
TRBD2 | TRBJ2-5 | . | TRBV5-1 | TGCGCCAGCAGCCCGGGAGGTACTCCCAGTGAGGACCAGTACTTC | CASSPGGTPSEDQYF
TRBD1 | TRBJ2-7 | many | TRBV5-5 | TGTGCCAGCAGCCGTCCGGGACAGACCTCCTACGAGCAGTACTTC | CASSRPGQTSYEQYF
. | TRBJ2-1 | many | TRBV6-2/TRBV6-3 | TGTGCCAGCAGTTACGCGGCTGATTACAATGAGCAGTTCTTC | CASSYAADYNEQFF
TRBD1 | TRBJ1-5 | . | TRBV30 | TGTGCCTGGAGTGCATCCACAGGGGGCAATCAGCCCCAGCATTTT | CAWSASTGGNQPQHF
. | TRBJ1-1 | . | TRBV7-9 | TGTGCCAGCAGCCCGGAGGGGGGCAGGTTGGGCACTGAAGCTTTCTTT | CASSPEGGRLGTEAFF
TRBD2 | TRBJ2-3 | many | TRBV20-1 | TGCAGTGCTAGAGATCCAGCGGGAGCCGATACGCAGTATTTT | CSARDPAGADTQYF
. | TRBJ1-1 | . | TRBV20-1 | TGCAGTGCGGGCCGGGATTACACTGAAGCTTTCTTT | CSAGRDYTEAFF
TRBD2 | TRBJ2-1 | . | TRBV7-8 | TGTGCCAGCAGCCCGTTGCGGGAGGCTGAGCAGTTCTTC | CASSPLREAEQFF
. | TRBJ1-2 | many | TRBV28 | TGTGCCAGCAGTTTCCCTCCGCGAGGGGTAATTGAAGGCTACACCTTC | CASSFPPRGVIEGYTF
. | TRBJ1-2 | . | TRBV7-9 | TGTGCCAGCAGCTTGGTGTCCAACTATGGCTACACCTTC | CASSLVSNYGYTF
. | TRBJ2-1 | . | TRBV3-1 | TGTGCCAGCTCTTCGCGGGACTACAATGAGCAGTTCTTC | CASSSRDYNEQFF
. | TRBJ2-7 | once | TRBV24-1 | TGTGCCACCAGTGAGGGGGCGATCTCATACACCTACGAGCAGTACTTC | CATSEGAISYTYEQYF